Described below is a single TCR beta chain sequence and its context. This sample was taken from a study of blood T cell repertoires in COVID-19. In the study overall: Some COVID-19 samples were acute and others convalescent; all came from the United States, Italy and Spain.

Per the germline V gene, CDR1 is LGHDT and CDR2 is YNNKEL (reference sequence). There are 15 residues in the CDR3. V was shortened by 3 bases and J by 5 bases, with 16 bases between the two germline ends. TCRdb's copy holds only in-frame clones and misses some; the assay was immunoSEQ multiplex PCR. The sample lists about 74,000 clones, about 80% occurring once. This sequence was found in a human donor in a cohort sampled during active COVID-19. The sequencing input was peripheral blood. V usage is TRBV3-1 (or the pseudogene TRBV3-2) and J usage is TRBJ2-5; maybe TRBD1 (5 bases). The CDR3 loop reads CASSQVLGVRETQYF. Here the CDR3 DNA reads TGTGCCAGCAGCCAGGTCTTAGGGGTAAGGGAGACCCAGTACTTC.